This T cell receptor beta chain was documented in a study of T cell responses to AZD1222 COVID-19 vaccine. About the study: Second doses that came at about 4 or about 12 weeks were put together.

The data were produced by immunoSEQ multiplex PCR, yet TCRdb's version contains in-frame clones alone and is incomplete. The sample shows roughly 190,000 clones, 80% to 95% of them seen only once. V lost 6 bases and J lost 3, with 17 bases in between. The CDR3 loop spans 15 amino acids. Germline V gene sequence: CDR1 LNHDA, CDR2 SQIVND (reference sequence). Study-wide findings and caveats: After two AZD1222 doses, spike-specific TCR breadth and depth rose versus day 0. White British donors predominated, females outnumbered males, and clonal diversity was possibly underestimated.

Comments on this clone: Antigen specificity is unknown.

The starting material was peripheral blood, obtained on day 0 of AZD1222 vaccination. The chain couples TRBV19 to TRBJ1-2; tentative D call: TRBD1 (6 bases). This sequence originates from an adult in good health. The CDR3 DNA sequence: TGTGCCAGTAGAATCACAAGATCAGGGGACTATGGCTACACCTTC. This encodes CASRITRSGDYGYTF.